The 30 T cell receptor beta chains listed next were all sequenced from one sample in a study of control samples from healthy donors and cancer patients. The assay was immunoSEQ multiplex PCR, and TCRdb's table has in-frame clones only and misses some. The repertoire holds some 170,000 clones, roughly 95% seen once, with approximately 0.93% in the top ten. Sequencing used blood. These receptors all stem from a woman in her thirties in good health.

The rearrangement uses TRBV6-1 and TRBJ2-7, with TRBD1 matching over 9 bases. Germline CDR1 reads MNHNS; CDR2 reads SASEGT. The CDR3 runs to 14 residues. J was trimmed by 5 bases and V by 3 bases; bases with no gene match: 5. The CDR3 DNA follows: TGTGCCAGCAGTGACGGACAGGGGATCGACGAGCAGTACTTC. Translating it yields CASSDGQGIDEQYF.

The rearrangement uses TRBV25-1 and TRBJ1-1, with D perhaps matching TRBD1 (6 bases). Looked up from germline, CDR1 is MGHDK and CDR2 is SYGVNS. CDR3 size: 17 residues. The germline V and J ends were trimmed by 1 base and 0 bases, with 15 bases remaining between them. The CDR3 reads CASSELAGASMNTEAFF. CDR3 nucleotide sequence: TGTGCCAGCAGTGAATTGGCAGGGGCCTCTATGAACACTGAAGCTTTCTTT.

The CDR3 DNA reads TGTGCCAGCAGTTACTCGTCCTATCCGAATGAGCAGTTCTTC. This translates into CASSYSSYPNEQFF. V is TRBV6-5 and J is TRBJ2-1; no definite D call. The CDR3 covers 14 residues. Germline CDR1 is MNHEY and CDR2 is SVGAGI. V dropped 0 bases and J dropped 7 bases, with 10 bases sitting between them.

This clone was recorded only once. The V and J genes are TRBV6-5 and TRBJ2-1, with 7 bases that match TRBD2. The CDR3 consists of 14 residues. CDR1 and CDR2 (germline): MNHEY, SVGAGI. V lost 2 bases to trimming and J lost 2 bases; unmatched junction nucleotides: 0. The CDR3 spells CASSYRGAYNEQFF. CDR3 nucleotide sequence: TGTGCCAGCAGTTACCGGGGGGCCTACAATGAGCAGTTCTTC.

V gene TRBV2 combines with J gene TRBJ1-6, with unresolved D. CDR1 and CDR2 (germline): SNHLY, FYNNEI. CDR3 length: 14 amino acids. V lost 6 bases to trimming and J lost 0 bases, with 6 bases between them. The CDR3 DNA reads as TGTGCCAGCAGGCTCCGCTCCTATAATTCACCCCTCCACTTT. It specifies CASRLRSYNSPLHF.

Comment on this clone: Other nucleotide sequences from this sample produce the same CDR3. This chain connects TRBV6-4 to TRBJ2-3; tentative D call: TRBD1 (5 bases). Germline lookup yields CDR1 MRHNA and CDR2 SNTAGT. The V gene lost 0 bases and the J gene lost 0 bases, with 7 bases spanning the gap. The CDR3 is 15 residues long. CDR3 sequence reads: CASSDSAGSTDTQYF. Here the CDR3 DNA reads TGTGCCAGCAGTGACTCGGCAGGGAGCACAGATACGCAGTATTTT.

V usage is TRBV2 and J usage is TRBJ1-1, with D hard to call. The CDR3 runs to 14 residues. V dropped 1 base and J dropped 5 bases, with 11 bases sitting between them. Germline V gene data show CDR1 as SNHLY and CDR2 as FYNNEI. The CDR3 region has the DNA TGTGCCAGCAGTGAAGGGTCTGGGAAGACTGAAGCTTTCTTT. This encodes CASSEGSGKTEAFF. Filled out from reference TRBV2 and TRBJ1-1, the complete variable domain reads EPEVTQTPSHQVTQMGQEVILRCVPISNHLYFYWYRQILGQKVEFLVSFYNNEISEKSEIFDDQFSVERPDGSNFTLKIRSTKLEDSAMYFCASSEGSGKTEAFFGQGTRLTVV.

J is TRBJ1-3 and V is TRBV15; D ambiguous. Germline V gene lookup returns CDR1 LNHNV and CDR2 YYDKDF (reference sequence). Trimming took off 0 bases at V and 0 bases at J, with 6 bases between the two ends. CDR3 length: 15 amino acids. The CDR3 protein is CATSRDRSSGNTIYF. The DNA of the CDR3 is TGTGCCACCAGCAGAGATCGAAGCTCTGGAAACACCATATATTTT. The entire variable domain, with the rest obtained from reference TRBV15 and TRBJ1-3, is as follows: DAMVIQNPRYQVTQFGKPVTLSCSQTLNHNVMYWYQQKSSQAPKLLFHYYDKDFNNEADTPDNFQSRRPNTSFCFLDIRSPGLGDTAMYLCATSRDRSSGNTIYFGEGSWLTVV.

J is TRBJ1-5 and V is TRBV12-3 or TRBV12-4, with D unresolved. V lost 6 bases to trimming and J lost 7 bases, with 13 bases between them. CDR3 size: 13 residues. CDR3 sequence (DNA): TGTGCCAGCAGCCCCTCCCGGCAACAGCCCCAGCATTTT. Its protein is CASSPSRQQPQHF.

Turning to this clone: The sample has other DNA sequences that encode this CDR3 too. The chain links TRBV28 to TRBJ2-7; D remains ambiguous. Trimming took off 6 bases at V and 0 bases at J, with 6 bases between the two ends. CDR1 and CDR2 (germline): MDHEN, SYDVKM. The CDR3 sequence is 12 residues long. The CDR3, as DNA: TGTGCCAGCAGCCCATACTCCTACGAGCAGTACTTC. The encoded protein is CASSPYSYEQYF.

V and J are TRBV28 and TRBJ2-5, with 9 bases lining up with TRBD2. This CDR3 comprises 13 residues. Germline V gene lookup returns CDR1 MDHEN and CDR2 SYDVKM. The trim removed 8 bases at V and 5 bases at J, leaving 6 bases unmatched. CDR3 nucleotides: TGTGCCAGCCTGCGGGGGGGCCGGGAGACCCAGTACTTC. Its protein product is CASLRGGRETQYF.

J is TRBJ2-7 and V is TRBV19, with TRBD1 matching over 7 bases. The CDR3 runs to 14 residues. Germline values: CDR1 LNHDA, CDR2 SQIVND (reference sequence). V lost 3 bases, J lost 2 bases, and 4 bases stayed unmatched. CDR3 sequence (DNA): TGTGCCAGTAGTATTCTCGACAGGGCCTACGAGCAGTACTTC. It codes for CASSILDRAYEQYF. Variable domain in full (rest from reference TRBV19 and TRBJ2-7): DGGITQSPKYLFRKEGQNVTLSCEQNLNHDAMYWYRQDPGQGLRLIYYSQIVNDFQKGDIAEGYSVSREKKESFPLTVTSAQKNPTAFYLCASSILDRAYEQYFGPGTRLTVT.

For this clone: The sample has other DNA sequences that encode this CDR3 too. This chain uses TRBV7-9 with TRBJ1-4; D call uncertain. The CDR3 sequence is 14 residues long. The germline gives CDR1 SEHNR, CDR2 FQNEAQ (reference sequence). Trimming took 0 bases from V and 8 from J, leaving 10 bases between them. CDR3 loop: CASSLAGVGEKLFF. CDR3 bases: TGTGCCAGCAGCTTAGCTGGGGTAGGCGAAAAACTGTTTTTT. The full variable domain, in which reference TRBV7-9 and TRBJ1-4 provide the parts outside the CDR3, is DTGVSQNPRHKITKRGQNVTFRCDPISEHNRLYWYRQTLGQGPEFLTYFQNEAQLEKSRLLSDRFSAERPKGSFSTLEIQRTEQGDSAMYLCASSLAGVGEKLFFGSGTQLSVL.

This chain joins TRBV24-1 and TRBJ2-3; 7 positions agree with TRBD1. J gave up 3 bases and V 2 bases, and 10 bases lay outside the gene matches. CDR3 length: 17 amino acids. Germline CDR1 is KGHDR and CDR2 is SFDVKD. The CDR3 sequence is CATSDSRTGFRTDTQYF. CDR3 DNA: TGTGCCACCAGTGATTCGCGGACAGGATTCAGGACAGATACGCAGTATTTT.

V gene TRBV29-1 combines with J gene TRBJ2-7; 7 bases match TRBD1. Germline V gives CDR1 SQVTM, CDR2 ANQGSEA. The junction had 6 bases not matched to a gene; V was cut back by 6 bases and J by 4 bases. There are 12 residues in the CDR3. DNA of the CDR3: TGCAGCGTACGAGGGACAGCATACGAGCAGTACTTC. This sequence encodes CSVRGTAYEQYF.

The CDR3 nucleotides are TGTGCCTGGAGTGGAAGACAGGGGGTGCAGGGCAATCAGCCCCAGCATTTT. As protein: CAWSGRQGVQGNQPQHF. The gene calls are TRBV30 and TRBJ1-5; 9 nucleotides agree with TRBD1. This CDR3 has 17 amino acids. Trimming took 1 base from V and 2 from J; bases not matched to a gene: 9. Germline CDR1 GTSNPN, CDR2 SVGIG (reference sequence).

DNA for the CDR3: TGTGCCAGCAGCACCGGGCCTACCAATTCACCCCTCCACTTT. Translation: CASSTGPTNSPLHF. The genes are TRBV2 and TRBJ1-6; D is unclear. This CDR3 is built from 14 residues. CDR1 and CDR2 from the germline V gene are SNHLY and FYNNEI. The V gene lost 6 bases and the J gene lost 7 bases, with 13 bases spanning the gap.

The table lists this clone with a count of one. The chain has TRBV28 and TRBJ2-7; D is tentatively TRBD1 or TRBD2 (5 bases each). Germline values: CDR1 MDHEN, CDR2 SYDVKM. The CDR3 runs 14 residues. Trimming removed 7 bases at V and 4 bases at J, with 17 bases between. CDR3 nucleotides: TGTGCCAGCACCGGGACCGCTATTGGTTACGAGCAGTACTTC. Its translation is CASTGTAIGYEQYF.

This sequence joins TRBV27 and TRBJ1-1, with D hard to call. The CDR3 is 13 residues long. Germline CDR1 MNHEY, CDR2 SMNVEV (reference sequence). Trimming shortened V by 2 bases and J by 3 bases, and 7 bases separated the two germline ends. CDR3: CASSLDWYTEAFF. The CDR3 region has the DNA TGTGCCAGCAGTTTAGATTGGTACACTGAAGCTTTCTTT.

This chain connects TRBV5-4 to TRBJ1-2; D may be TRBD1 (5 bases). V gave up 4 bases and J gave up 4 bases, with 14 bases separating them. Germline V lookup: CDR1 SGHNT, CDR2 YYREEE (reference sequence). The CDR3 is made up of 14 amino acids. The CDR3 DNA follows: TGTGCCAGCAGCGTATGGGGACGGAGCTATGGCTACACCTTC. Translated, it gives CASSVWGRSYGYTF.

The V gene is TRBV3-1 (or the pseudogene TRBV3-2), the J gene TRBJ2-5, with 10 bases identical to TRBD2. The V gene end was trimmed by 4 bases and the J gene end by 5 bases; junction bases not matched to a gene: 13. CDR3 length equals 17 residues. The germline gives CDR1 LGHDT, CDR2 YNNKEL (reference sequence). The CDR3 reads CASSPYVERGGRETQYF. In nucleotides, the CDR3 is TGTGCCAGCAGCCCCTACGTGGAGCGGGGGGGCCGGGAGACCCAGTACTTC.

V usage is TRBV12-3 or TRBV12-4 and J usage is TRBJ1-1; D gene ambiguous. V lost 5 bases, J lost 0 bases, and 7 bases lay in between. The CDR3 runs to 13 residues. Here the CDR3 DNA reads TGTGCCAGCAGTCCGATCATGAACACTGAAGCTTTCTTT. Translated: CASSPIMNTEAFF.

J is TRBJ2-2 and V is TRBV28, with 10 bases identical to TRBD1. The germline V gene has CDR1 MDHEN and CDR2 SYDVKM. CDR3 length equals 16 residues. V was clipped by 6 bases and J by 6 bases; unmatched bases: 10. The DNA for the CDR3 is TGTGCCAGCAGACTCGATCGGGACAGGGGATCCGGGGAGCTGTTTTTT. Protein: CASRLDRDRGSGELFF.

CDR3 in amino acids: CASSFLGQGNEQYF. The CDR3 bases are TGTGCCAGCAGTTTTCTGGGACAGGGAAACGAGCAGTACTTC. The rearrangement uses TRBV28 and TRBJ2-7; 9 positions match TRBD1. The CDR3 consists of 14 residues. CDR1 is MDHEN and CDR2 is SYDVKM in the germline V gene. J was trimmed by 5 bases and V by 3 bases; bases with no gene match: 5.

J is TRBJ2-1 and V is TRBV5-1; the D is unclear. CDR1 is SGHRS, CDR2 YFSETQ, per germline. This CDR3 is 15 amino acids long. V was trimmed by 4 bases and J by 4 bases, leaving 15 bases between them. DNA for the CDR3: TGCGCCAGCAGCGCAACGATTACAGCTTACAATGAGCAGTTCTTC. Residues: CASSATITAYNEQFF.

The chain links TRBV3-1 (or the pseudogene TRBV3-2) to TRBJ2-1, with D unclear. Trimming took off 1 base at V and 9 bases at J, with 10 bases between the two ends. The CDR3 is 13 amino acids. CDR1 and CDR2 (germline): LGHDT, YNNKEL (reference sequence). This CDR3 reads CASSQVSASEQFF. As DNA, the CDR3 is TGTGCCAGCAGCCAAGTATCCGCCAGTGAGCAGTTCTTC.

This clone showed up just once. The rearrangement uses TRBV28 and TRBJ2-2, with TRBD1 matching over 9 bases. Trimming cost V 6 bases and J 1 base; bases outside gene matches: 6. The CDR3 extends over 16 amino acids. Per germline, CDR1 MDHEN and CDR2 SYDVKM. The chain's CDR3 is CASSTRGQGNTGELFF. The CDR3 nucleotides are TGTGCCAGCAGCACCAGGGGACAGGGGAACACCGGGGAGCTGTTTTTT.

V and J are TRBV5-6 and TRBJ2-7, with D possibly TRBD1 on 7 matching bases. Germline CDR1 SGHDT, CDR2 YYEEEE. The CDR3 totals 16 residues. Trimming shortened V by 4 bases and J by 6 bases, and 23 bases separated the two germline ends. CDR3 in amino acids: CASSPIGGGSSREQYF. In nucleotides, the CDR3 is TGTGCCAGCAGCCCGATCGGAGGGGGCAGTTCGCGCGAGCAGTACTTC.

This chain uses TRBV3-1 (or the pseudogene TRBV3-2) with TRBJ2-1; TRBD2 matches 13 bases. J lost 5 bases, V lost 2 bases, and 9 bases had no gene match. Germline V gene sequence: CDR1 LGHDT, CDR2 YNNKEL (reference sequence). The CDR3 length is 18 residues. The CDR3 coding sequence is TGTGCCAGCAGCCAATCCGGTGGGACTAGCGGGAAACACAATGAGCAGTTCTTC. The encoded protein is CASSQSGGTSGKHNEQFF.

The CDR3 here is CASSFGNEQYF. CDR3 DNA: TGTGCCAGCAGCTTCGGCAACGAGCAGTACTTC. The chain carries TRBV5-8 and TRBJ2-7; no firm D call. The V end lost 2 bases, the J end lost 5 bases, and 5 bases lay between the germline ends. The CDR3 is 11 amino acids. Germline lookup yields CDR1 SGHTS and CDR2 YDEGEE.